This T cell receptor beta chain was identified in a study of shared clonotypes between healthy human individuals. Only in-frame clones appear in the TCRdb table, and some are missing; sequencing was by immunoSEQ multiplex PCR. The data hold 470,000 or so clones, with approximately 84% observed a single time. The germline gives CDR1 MNHEY, CDR2 SMNVEV (reference sequence). The CDR3 sequence is 14 residues long. The ends lost 3 bases at V and 7 bases at J; junction bases unmatched: 5. The receptor was derived from a woman in her thirties or forties in good health. Some clones in this sample may be carry-over from other donors' samples. V gene TRBV27 combines with J gene TRBJ2-5; 10 bases align to TRBD2. Sequenced: PBMCs. This CDR3 is CASSFLAGAGTQYF. CDR3 coding DNA: TGTGCCAGCAGTTTCCTAGCGGGAGCGGGGACCCAGTACTTC.